This T cell receptor beta chain was documented in a study of CXCR3-negative and CXCR3-positive naive CD8 T cells. The method, 5' RACE with UMI labels, was used to prepare the TRB cDNA libraries. From the 5' RACE reads, TCRdb lists one entry per CDR3 protein and no DNA. The record lists tens of thousands of distinct CDR3 sequences, of which the ten most abundant hold about 9.4%. In germline, CDR1 is PRHDT, CDR2 FYEKMQ (reference sequence). This CDR3 comprises 16 residues. The TCR originated in a human donor in good health. Some clones in this sample may be carry-over from other donors' samples. Sequenced input: memory CD8+ T cells from blood. The rearrangement links TRBV13 to TRBJ2-3; TCRdb selects TRBD1, and the lack of DNA leaves this call unchecked. This CDR3 is CASSLGGHSRGDTQYF.